The 7 T cell receptor beta chains in this list originate from one sample, sequenced in a study of shared clonotypes between healthy human individuals (dated by TCRdb to 2018 to 2021). The library was built by means of the immunoSEQ multiplex PCR assay. Sourced from immuneACCESS, this table was stored by TCRdb with only in-frame sequences that have V and J called. A share of the clones is absent; for the studies checked, an unresolved V gene accounts for under half, and the remainder has no known explanation. The sample table shows about 2.4 million clones, and more than 90% are seen once. Clones ranked in the top ten supply more than 0.12% of the sample. The sample consisted of naive CD4+ T cells sorted from blood. This sample's cell subset or site label indicates: CD45RA+ positively selected. The receptors shown here come from a man between 18 and 29 years old in good health.

The chain links TRBV30 to TRBJ1-4; the match to TRBD1 covers 10 bases. The CDR3 loop spans 16 amino acids. Germline-derived CDR1 and CDR2 are GTSNPN and SVGIG (reference sequence). V trimming: 3 bases; J trimming: 7 bases; junction bases outside the gene matches: 11. The CDR3 reads CAWSSKAGQGPEKLFF. CDR3 in DNA: TGTGCCTGGAGCTCAAAGGCGGGACAGGGGCCTGAAAAACTGTTTTTT.

This clone was seen only a few times. The rearrangement links TRBV5-1 to TRBJ1-1; unclear D gene. The CDR3 loop spans 15 amino acids. Germline loops: CDR1 SGHRS, CDR2 YFSETQ. V lost 3 bases to trimming and J lost 4 bases, with 16 bases between them. The CDR3 protein is CASSSLLDGGTEAFF. The CDR3 DNA reads as TGCGCCAGCAGCTCCCTTCTTGATGGTGGCACTGAAGCTTTCTTT.

This clone appeared a few times. The chain recombines TRBV10-3 with TRBJ1-5; no clear D. The germline CDR1 and CDR2 sequences are ENHRY and SYGVKD. The CDR3 is 12 amino acids. V lost 3 bases, J lost 3 bases, and 3 bases lay in between. The CDR3 DNA reads as TGTGCCATCAGTGAAAACAATCAGCCCCAGCATTTT. This translates into CAISENNQPQHF.

The V call is TRBV6-1, the J call TRBJ2-7; the D gene is possibly TRBD2 (6 bases). The CDR3 runs 15 residues. V lost 5 bases to trimming and J lost 1 base, with 15 bases between them. Looked up from germline, CDR1 is MNHNS and CDR2 is SASEGT. CDR3 protein: CASSLWDGSSYEQYF. Written as DNA, the CDR3 is TGTGCCAGCAGTCTCTGGGACGGGAGTTCCTACGAGCAGTACTTC.

This chain joins TRBV7-2 and TRBJ2-1; D uncertain. The germline V gene encodes CDR1 SGHTA and CDR2 FQGNSA. This CDR3 has 14 residues. V dropped 2 bases and J dropped 6 bases, with 11 bases sitting between them. The CDR3 sequence: CASSLYRVVNEQFF. DNA for the CDR3: TGTGCCAGCAGCTTATATCGGGTTGTCAATGAGCAGTTCTTC.

The chain is built from TRBV7-2 and TRBJ2-2; a possible D gene is TRBD2 (6 bases). Trimming took off 1 base at V and 2 bases at J, with 11 bases between the two ends. From germline, CDR1 is SGHTA and CDR2 FQGNSA. The CDR3 has 16 residues. Here the CDR3 reads CASSLVASVNTGELFF. DNA for the CDR3: TGTGCCAGCAGCTTAGTAGCTAGCGTCAACACCGGGGAGCTGTTTTTT.

The chain joins TRBV5-5 to TRBJ2-5; tentatively, D is TRBD1 (6 bases). Looked up from germline, CDR1 is SGHKS and CDR2 is YYEKEE (reference sequence). CDR3 size: 16 residues. The V and J ends lost 2 bases and 5 bases respectively, with 19 bases between them. CDR3 coding DNA: TGTGCCAGCAGCTTTGGGGGCCATCAGGGCGTGGAGACCCAGTACTTC. Its protein is CASSFGGHQGVETQYF.